Listed below are T cell receptor beta chains from one sample, sequenced in a study of OX40 agonist ivuxolimab in advanced cancers. Method: immunoSEQ multiplex PCR; TCRdb's copy keeps in-frame clones and lacks some. The data show tens of thousands of clones, over 75% seen once. Source: CD4+ or CD8+ T cells sorted from blood, taken in a trial of the OX40 agonist ivuxolimab. These receptors originate from an adult with an advanced solid tumor such as melanoma, head and neck, liver or kidney cancer. Both conserved end residues are trimmed from each CDR3. Each record gives: J gene, V gene, CDR3 protein.

J: TRBJ2-1
V: TRBV5-1
CDR3: ACNSGTSGKGGNEQF

J: TRBJ2-4
V: TRBV5-4
CDR3: ASSGGQNIQY

J: TRBJ2-7
V: TRBV5-1
CDR3: ASGEGGMNYEQY

J: TRBJ2-5
V: TRBV19
CDR3: ASSIGHLGKETQY

J: TRBJ2-3
V: TRBV7-6
CDR3: ASSFAGGPRDTQY

J: TRBJ2-2
V: TRBV29-1
CDR3: SGQGPTGELF

J: TRBJ2-7
V: TRBV4-3
CDR3: ASSQDWGAYEQY

J: TRBJ1-2
V: TRBV4-3
CDR3: ASSQDLRGPNYGYT

J: TRBJ2-1
V: TRBV28
CDR3: ASSPLRDNYNEQF

J: TRBJ2-3
V: TRBV4-1
CDR3: ASSPVQTGGGTDTQY

J: TRBJ2-7
V: TRBV29-1
CDR3: SASDNSYEQY

J: TRBJ2-7
V: TRBV6-1
CDR3: ASSEGLAGALYEQY

J: TRBJ2-7
V: TRBV28
CDR3: ASSLGVYEQY

J: TRBJ2-1
V: TRBV7-9
CDR3: ASSPPQQF

J: TRBJ2-7
V: TRBV4-1
CDR3: ASSQEGGVVEQY

J: TRBJ2-7
V: TRBV4-2
CDR3: ASSQVTGTSGYEQY

J: TRBJ1-4
V: TRBV27
CDR3: ASSLRPTLGEKLF

J: TRBJ2-7
V: TRBV11-2
CDR3: ASSPPTGSYEQY

J: TRBJ2-1
V: TRBV5-1
CDR3: ASSLGGDEQF

J: TRBJ1-4
V: TRBV7-6
CDR3: ASGTGVGTNEKLF

J: TRBJ1-5
V: TRBV6-5
CDR3: ASSTNRDGNQPQH

J: TRBJ1-2
V: TRBV2
CDR3: ASSRGWVT

J: TRBJ2-7
V: TRBV27
CDR3: ASSPSRAEAYEQY

J: TRBJ2-1
V: TRBV27
CDR3: ASSRGQGFDEQF

J: TRBJ2-6
V: TRBV27
CDR3: ASRTGANVLT

J: TRBJ2-2
V: TRBV9
CDR3: ASSILAGVTGELF

J: TRBJ2-7
V: TRBV28
CDR3: ASSLVAAAIYYEQY

J: TRBJ2-1
V: TRBV27
CDR3: ATHPPGGGTYNEQF

J: TRBJ2-1
V: TRBV7-6
CDR3: ASSPRDGTGPYNEQF

J: TRBJ2-1
V: TRBV7-9
CDR3: ASSPTVAPSYNEQF

J: TRBJ2-7
V: TRBV28
CDR3: ASSRALYEQY

J: TRBJ1-2
V: TRBV7-3
CDR3: ASSARGLLWYYGYT

J: TRBJ1-5
V: TRBV5-8
CDR3: ASSLRTGYSNQPQH

J: TRBJ2-7
V: TRBV18
CDR3: ASSLDSIELY

J: TRBJ1-5
V: TRBV5-8
CDR3: ASSLDNQPQH

J: TRBJ2-2
V: TRBV4-3
CDR3: ASSWTSGHNGELF

J: TRBJ1-6
V: TRBV15
CDR3: ATSRDRGKNSPLH

J: TRBJ1-1
V: TRBV29-1
CDR3: SVRAENTEAF

J: TRBJ2-7
V: TRBV4-2
CDR3: ASSQERGLSYEQY

J: TRBJ1-4
V: TRBV7-9
CDR3: ASSLVGYEKLF

J: TRBJ1-2
V: TRBV29-1
CDR3: SIPGQNYGYT

J: TRBJ1-1
V: TRBV9
CDR3: ASSATYRGPEAF

J: TRBJ2-7
V: TRBV6-5
CDR3: ASSYVGGAGYEQY

J: TRBJ2-7
V: TRBV5-4
CDR3: ASSFGGAYEQY

J: TRBJ2-7
V: TRBV5-6
CDR3: ASSLAQSSYEQY

J: TRBJ1-1
V: TRBV5-5
CDR3: ASSRQGLEAF

J: TRBJ1-2
V: TRBV28
CDR3: ASTWTGPMGIGYT

J: TRBJ2-3
V: TRBV4-3
CDR3: ASSGSGREIRTDTQY

J: TRBJ2-7
V: TRBV5-4
CDR3: ASGIGGSYEQY

J: TRBJ2-1
V: TRBV13
CDR3: ASSSEGGPNEQF